The entry below gives a single T cell receptor beta chain sequence along with its context. Its specificity is unknown. With random hexamers, 0.5 to 1 ug RNA was reverse transcribed. In TCRdb, the immunoSEQ multiplex PCR reads were re-called with MiXCR into one record per CDR3 protein. Among around 170,000 distinct CDR3 sequences listed, 95% were seen once. The data stem from a study of CD8 T cells in Susac syndrome. The study, taken as a whole, reports: Acknowledgment was made by the study that its TCR sequencing and HLA analysis involved a relatively small number of individuals. The total CD8+ repertoires contained about 16 Susac-specific public clones, and the CD8+ TEMRA repertoires contained about 5.

Deletions cut 3 bases from V and 2 bases from J, with 8 bases between. CDR1 and CDR2 from the germline V gene are WSHSY and SAAADI. CDR3 length equals 13 residues. Material: CD8+ T cells from PBMCs. The chain combines TRBV10-2 with TRBJ2-7; D might be TRBD2 (6 bases). The source is a human donor with Susac syndrome. The CDR3: CASSDAGTYEQYF. The CDR3 DNA reads as TGCGCCAGCAGTGACGCGGGAACCTACGAGCAGTACTTC.